Given below is one T cell receptor (beta chain) in context. Antigen unknown. V was trimmed by 4 bases and J by 3 bases, leaving 10 bases between them. This CDR3 comprises 13 residues. CDR1 is MNHNS and CDR2 is SASEGT in the germline V gene. These data belong to a study of CD8 T cells in ankylosing spondylitis. Notes on the study in general: Past studies reported some motif variants in reactive arthritis synovial fluid and blood. Ankylosing spondylitis blood appeared to carry a characteristic TCR beta motif of under ten highly homologous variants. Matched ankylosing spondylitis synovial fluid reportedly contained a significantly enriched population of disease-linked clones.

TCRdb recomputed calls from the 5' RACE reads with MiXCR, one row per CDR3 protein. The repertoire has about 800,000 distinct CDR3 sequences, about 12% of them found once; the top ten carry around 0.51%. Input material: blood, either unsorted or a sorted T cell fraction (not recorded which). This clonotype was obtained from a male donor with ankylosing spondylitis. V is TRBV6-1 and J is TRBJ2-7; TRBD1 might be the D (6 bases). The CDR3 region has the DNA TGTGCCAGCAGTGGTAGACAGGACTACGAGCAGTACTTC. Translating it yields CASSGRQDYEQYF.